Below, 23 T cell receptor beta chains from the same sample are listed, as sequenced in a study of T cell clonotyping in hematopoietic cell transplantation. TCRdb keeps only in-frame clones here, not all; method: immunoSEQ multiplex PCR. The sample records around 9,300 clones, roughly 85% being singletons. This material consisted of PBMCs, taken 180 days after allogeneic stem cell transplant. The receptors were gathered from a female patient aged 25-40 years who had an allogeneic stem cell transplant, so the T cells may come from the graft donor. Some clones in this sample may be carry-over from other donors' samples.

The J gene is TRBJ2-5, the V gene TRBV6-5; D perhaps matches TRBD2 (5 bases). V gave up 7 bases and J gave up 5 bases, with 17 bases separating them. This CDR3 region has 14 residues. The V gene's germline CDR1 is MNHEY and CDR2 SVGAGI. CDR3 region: CASTRPGLPETQYF. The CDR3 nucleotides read TGTGCCAGCACCCGCCCGGGGTTACCGGAGACCCAGTACTTC.

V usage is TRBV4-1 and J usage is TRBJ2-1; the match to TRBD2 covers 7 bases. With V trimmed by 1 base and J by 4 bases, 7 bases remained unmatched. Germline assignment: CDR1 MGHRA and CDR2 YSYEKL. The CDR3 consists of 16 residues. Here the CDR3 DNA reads TGCGCCAGCAGCCAAGGGGGAGGGTGGCGGTACAATGAGCAGTTCTTC. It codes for CASSQGGGWRYNEQFF.

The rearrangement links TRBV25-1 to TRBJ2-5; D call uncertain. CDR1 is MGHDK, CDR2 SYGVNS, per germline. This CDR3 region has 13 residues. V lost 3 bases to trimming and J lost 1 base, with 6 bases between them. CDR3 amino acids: CASSDTVQETQYF. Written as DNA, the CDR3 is TGTGCCAGCAGTGACACAGTCCAAGAGACCCAGTACTTC. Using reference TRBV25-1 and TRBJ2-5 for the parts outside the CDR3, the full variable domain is EADIYQTPRYLVIGTGKKITLECSQTMGHDKMYWYQQDPGMELHLIHYSYGVNSTEKGDLSSESTVSRIRTEHFPLTLESARPSHTSQYLCASSDTVQETQYFGPGTRLLVL.

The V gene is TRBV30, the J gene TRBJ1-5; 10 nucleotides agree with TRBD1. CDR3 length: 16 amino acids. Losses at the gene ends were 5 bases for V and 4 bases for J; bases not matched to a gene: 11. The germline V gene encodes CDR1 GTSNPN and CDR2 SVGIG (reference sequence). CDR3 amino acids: CAWGIGTGAENQPQHF. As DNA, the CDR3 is TGTGCCTGGGGAATAGGGACAGGGGCGGAAAATCAGCCCCAGCATTTT.

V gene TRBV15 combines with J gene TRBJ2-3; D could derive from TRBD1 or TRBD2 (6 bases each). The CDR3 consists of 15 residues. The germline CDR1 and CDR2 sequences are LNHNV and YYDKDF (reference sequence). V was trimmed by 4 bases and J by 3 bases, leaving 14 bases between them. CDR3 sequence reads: CATSMGGGRTDTQYF. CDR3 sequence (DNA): TGTGCCACCAGCATGGGGGGCGGGCGGACAGATACGCAGTATTTT.

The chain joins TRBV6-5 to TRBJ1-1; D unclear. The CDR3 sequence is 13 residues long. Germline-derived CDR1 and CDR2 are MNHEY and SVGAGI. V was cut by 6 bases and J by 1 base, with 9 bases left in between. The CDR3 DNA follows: TGTGCCAGCAGCCTGACACCGAACACTGAAGCTTTCTTT. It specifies CASSLTPNTEAFF.

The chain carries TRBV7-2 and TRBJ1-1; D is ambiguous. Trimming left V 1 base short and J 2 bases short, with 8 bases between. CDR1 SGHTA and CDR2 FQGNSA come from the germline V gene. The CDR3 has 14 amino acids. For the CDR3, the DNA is TGTGCCAGCAGCTTAGGAGGTCTAAACACTGAAGCTTTCTTT. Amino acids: CASSLGGLNTEAFF.

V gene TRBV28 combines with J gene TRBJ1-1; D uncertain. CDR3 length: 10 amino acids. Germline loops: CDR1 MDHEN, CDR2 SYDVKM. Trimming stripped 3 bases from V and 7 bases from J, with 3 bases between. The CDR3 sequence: CASSFNEAFF. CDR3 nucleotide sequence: TGTGCCAGCAGTTTTAATGAAGCTTTCTTT.

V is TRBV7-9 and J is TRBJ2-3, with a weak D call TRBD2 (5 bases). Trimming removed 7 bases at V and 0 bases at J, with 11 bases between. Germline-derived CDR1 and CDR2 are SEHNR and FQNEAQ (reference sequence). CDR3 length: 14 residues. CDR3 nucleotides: TGTGCCAGCACTTCTAGCACTAGCACAGATACGCAGTATTTT. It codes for CASTSSTSTDTQYF.

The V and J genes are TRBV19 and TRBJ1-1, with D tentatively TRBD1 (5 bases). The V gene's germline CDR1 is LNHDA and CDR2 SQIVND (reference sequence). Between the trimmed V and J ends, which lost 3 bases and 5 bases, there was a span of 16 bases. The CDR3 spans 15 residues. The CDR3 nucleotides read TGTGCCAGTAGTATTATGGTGAGGGGCAGGACTGAAGCTTTCTTT. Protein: CASSIMVRGRTEAFF.

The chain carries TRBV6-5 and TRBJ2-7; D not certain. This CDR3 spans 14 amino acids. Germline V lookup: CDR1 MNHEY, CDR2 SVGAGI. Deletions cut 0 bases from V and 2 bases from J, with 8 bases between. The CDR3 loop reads CASSYSTATYEQYF. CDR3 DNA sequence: TGTGCCAGCAGTTACTCGACGGCTACCTACGAGCAGTACTTC.

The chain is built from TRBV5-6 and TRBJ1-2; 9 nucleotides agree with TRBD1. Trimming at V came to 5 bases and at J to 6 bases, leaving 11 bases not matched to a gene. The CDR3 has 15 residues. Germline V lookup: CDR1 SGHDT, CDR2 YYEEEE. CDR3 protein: CASRPGQGTADGYTF. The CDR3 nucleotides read TGTGCCAGCAGACCTGGACAGGGGACAGCGGATGGCTACACCTTC.

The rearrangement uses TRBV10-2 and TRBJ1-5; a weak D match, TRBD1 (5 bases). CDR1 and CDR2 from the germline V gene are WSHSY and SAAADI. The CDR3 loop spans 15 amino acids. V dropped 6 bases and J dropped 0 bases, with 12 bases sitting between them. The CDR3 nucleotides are TGCGCCAGCAGGGGGACGGAATATAGCAATCAGCCCCAGCATTTT. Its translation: CASRGTEYSNQPQHF.

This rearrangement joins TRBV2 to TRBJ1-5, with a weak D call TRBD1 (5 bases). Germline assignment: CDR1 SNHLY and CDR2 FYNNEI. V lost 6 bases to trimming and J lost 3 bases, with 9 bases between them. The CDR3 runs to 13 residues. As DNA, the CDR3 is TGTGCCAGCAGCAGGGACCTCAATCAGCCCCAGCATTTT. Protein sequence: CASSRDLNQPQHF.

CDR3 region: CASSLGAVQETQYF. The CDR3 coding sequence is TGTGCCAGCAGCTTAGGGGCAGTTCAAGAGACCCAGTACTTC. The chain is built from TRBV13 and TRBJ2-5; unclear D gene. The CDR3 is made up of 14 amino acids. V shed 0 bases and J shed 2 bases, with 7 bases lying between them. Germline V gene sequence: CDR1 PRHDT, CDR2 FYEKMQ (reference sequence).

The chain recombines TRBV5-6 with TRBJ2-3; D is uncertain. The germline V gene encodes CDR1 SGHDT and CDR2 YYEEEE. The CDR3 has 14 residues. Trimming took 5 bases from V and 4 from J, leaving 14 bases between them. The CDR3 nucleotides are TGTGCCAGCAGTCCCGGGCCCGGTTCAGATACGCAGTATTTT. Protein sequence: CASSPGPGSDTQYF.

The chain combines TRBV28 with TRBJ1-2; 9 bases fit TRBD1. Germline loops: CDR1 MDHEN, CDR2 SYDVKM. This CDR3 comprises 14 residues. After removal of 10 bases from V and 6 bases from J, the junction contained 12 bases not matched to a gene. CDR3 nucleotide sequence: TGTGCCACAGAGACTCCGGGACAGGGTGATGGCTACACCTTC. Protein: CATETPGQGDGYTF.

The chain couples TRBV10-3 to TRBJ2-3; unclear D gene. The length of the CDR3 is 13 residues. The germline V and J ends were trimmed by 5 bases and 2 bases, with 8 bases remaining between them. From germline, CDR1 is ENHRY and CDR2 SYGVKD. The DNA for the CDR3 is TGTGCCATCAGTTCCTTGGACACAGATACGCAGTATTTT. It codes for CAISSLDTDTQYF.

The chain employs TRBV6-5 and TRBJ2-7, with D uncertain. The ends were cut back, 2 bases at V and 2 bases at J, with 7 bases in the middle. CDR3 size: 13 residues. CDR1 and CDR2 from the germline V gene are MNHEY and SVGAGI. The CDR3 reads CASSYDTAYEQYF. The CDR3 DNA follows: TGTGCCAGCAGTTACGACACAGCCTACGAGCAGTACTTC.

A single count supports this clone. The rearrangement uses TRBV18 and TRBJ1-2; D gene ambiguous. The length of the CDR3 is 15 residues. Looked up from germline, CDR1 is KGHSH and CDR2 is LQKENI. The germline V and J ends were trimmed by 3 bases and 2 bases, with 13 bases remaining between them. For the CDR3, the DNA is TGTGCCAGCTCACCGAGCCAGGCGAAAAACTATGGCTACACCTTC. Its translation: CASSPSQAKNYGYTF.

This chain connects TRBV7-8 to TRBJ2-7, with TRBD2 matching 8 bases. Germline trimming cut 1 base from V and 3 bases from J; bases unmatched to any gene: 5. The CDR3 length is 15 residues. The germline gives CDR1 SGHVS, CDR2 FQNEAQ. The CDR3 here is CASSLEGLGIYEQYF. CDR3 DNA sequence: TGTGCCAGCAGCTTAGAGGGACTAGGGATCTACGAGCAGTACTTC.

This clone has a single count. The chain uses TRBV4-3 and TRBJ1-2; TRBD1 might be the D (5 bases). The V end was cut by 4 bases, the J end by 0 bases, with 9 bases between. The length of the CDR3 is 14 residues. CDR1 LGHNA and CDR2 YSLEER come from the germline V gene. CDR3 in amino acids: CASSPGTSNYGYTF. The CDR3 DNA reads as TGCGCCAGCAGCCCCGGGACGTCTAACTATGGCTACACCTTC.

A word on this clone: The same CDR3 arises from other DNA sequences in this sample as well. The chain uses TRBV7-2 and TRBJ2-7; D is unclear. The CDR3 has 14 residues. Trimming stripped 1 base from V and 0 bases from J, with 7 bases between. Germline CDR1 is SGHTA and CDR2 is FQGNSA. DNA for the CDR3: TGTGCCAGCAGCTTAGGGCACAGCTCCTACGAGCAGTACTTC. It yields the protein CASSLGHSSYEQYF.